Below, one T cell receptor beta chain is given with its context. Its antigen remains unidentified. Only in-frame clones appear in the TCRdb table, and some are missing; sequencing was by immunoSEQ multiplex PCR. The data contain about 2.4 million clones, 80% to 95% of them singletons. This CDR3 spans 16 amino acids. Germline V gives CDR1 SGHTA, CDR2 FQGNSA. The germline V and J ends were trimmed by 4 bases and 4 bases, with 16 bases remaining between them. This sample was taken from a study of shared clonotypes between healthy human individuals. Notes on the study in general: Donors were few, which limited the genetic and exposure-history diversity represented.

Source material: naive CD4+ T cells from PBMCs. The subset was: CD45RA+ positively selected. This chain joins TRBV7-2 and TRBJ2-2; D possibly corresponds to TRBD1 (5 bases). This TCR derives from a man between 18 and 29 years old in good health. Some clones in this sample may be carry-over from other donors' samples. In nucleotides, the CDR3 is TGTGCCAGCAGCTATGATGGCAGGGCGGTCACCGGGGAGCTGTTTTTT. Amino acids: CASSYDGRAVTGELFF.